This section outlines one T cell receptor beta chain sequence together with its context. This sample's TCRbeta library carried unique molecular identifier barcodes. MiXCR, applied by TCRdb to the PCR reads, yields one record per CDR3 protein. The table has about 170,000 distinct CDR3 sequences, around 10% seen once; the top ten hold around 14%. The data derive from a study of T-cell reconstitution after alpha-beta-depleted transplantation in children. The trim removed 4 bases at V and 5 bases at J, leaving 16 bases unmatched. Germline CDR1 reads SGHTA; CDR2 reads FQGTGA. There are 17 residues in the CDR3.

The sequence derives from a boy younger than 10 with acute myeloid leukemia, due to receive a stem cell transplant. The material was PBMCs, obtained before TCRalphabeta/CD19-depleted stem cell transplant. The V gene is TRBV7-3, the J gene TRBJ1-1, with 7 bases that match TRBD1. The CDR3 spells CASSSRGQVRDDTEAFF. CDR3 nucleotide sequence: TGTGCCAGCAGCTCCCGAGGACAGGTGAGGGATGATACTGAAGCTTTCTTT.